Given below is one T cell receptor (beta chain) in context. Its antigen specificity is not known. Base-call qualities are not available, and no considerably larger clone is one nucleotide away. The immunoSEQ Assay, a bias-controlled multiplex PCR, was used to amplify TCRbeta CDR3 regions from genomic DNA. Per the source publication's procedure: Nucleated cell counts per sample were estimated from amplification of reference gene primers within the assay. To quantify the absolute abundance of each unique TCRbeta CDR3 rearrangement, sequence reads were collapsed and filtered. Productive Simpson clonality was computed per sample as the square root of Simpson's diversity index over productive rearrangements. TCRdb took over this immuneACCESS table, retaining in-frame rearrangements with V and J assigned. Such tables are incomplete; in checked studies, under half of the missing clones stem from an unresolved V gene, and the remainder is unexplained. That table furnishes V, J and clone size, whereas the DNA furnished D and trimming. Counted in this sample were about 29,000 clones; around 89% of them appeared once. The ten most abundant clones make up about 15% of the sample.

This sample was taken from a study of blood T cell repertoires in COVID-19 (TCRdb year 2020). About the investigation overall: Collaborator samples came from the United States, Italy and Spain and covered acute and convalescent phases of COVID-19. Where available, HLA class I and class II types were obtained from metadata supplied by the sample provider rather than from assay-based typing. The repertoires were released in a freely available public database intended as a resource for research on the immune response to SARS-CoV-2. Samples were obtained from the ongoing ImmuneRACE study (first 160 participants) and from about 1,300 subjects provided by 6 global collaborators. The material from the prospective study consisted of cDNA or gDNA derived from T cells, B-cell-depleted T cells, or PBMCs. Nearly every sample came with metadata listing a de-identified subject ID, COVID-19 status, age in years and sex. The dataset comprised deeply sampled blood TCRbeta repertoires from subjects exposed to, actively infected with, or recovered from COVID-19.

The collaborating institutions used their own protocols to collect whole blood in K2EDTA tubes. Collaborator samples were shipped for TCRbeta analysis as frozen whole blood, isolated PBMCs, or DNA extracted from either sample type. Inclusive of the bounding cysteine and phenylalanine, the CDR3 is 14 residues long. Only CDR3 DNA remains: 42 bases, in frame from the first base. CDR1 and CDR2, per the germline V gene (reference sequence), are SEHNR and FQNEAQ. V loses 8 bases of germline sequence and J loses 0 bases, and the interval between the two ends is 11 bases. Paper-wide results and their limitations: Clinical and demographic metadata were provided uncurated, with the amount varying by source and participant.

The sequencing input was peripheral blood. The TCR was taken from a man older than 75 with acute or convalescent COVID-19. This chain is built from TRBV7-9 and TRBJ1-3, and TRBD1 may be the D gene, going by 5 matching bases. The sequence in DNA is TGTGCCAGCGTGCGGGGGAGCTCTGGAAACACCATATATTTT. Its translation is CASVRGSSGNTIYF.